Here is one T cell receptor (beta chain) with its context. Its antigen remains unknown. The data stem from a study of cytomegalovirus exposure and HLA in healthy donors. Study-wide findings and caveats: Per published reports, the classifier diagnosed cytomegalovirus status with high specificity and sensitivity. Indistinguishable V segments such as TRBV6-2 and TRBV6-3 were excluded. In a later analysis, common viral pathogens appeared linked to several of the most significant clusters.

A multiplex PCR was run with 60 Vbeta primers and 13 Jbeta primers. Assay used: immunoSEQ multiplex PCR; TCRdb lists only in-frame clones, some missing. The data contain 150,000 to 200,000 clones, about 69% of them seen just once; the ten biggest clones take up about 2.5%. Although they were nominally healthy when sampled, donors likely had unrecorded immune exposures. Germline CDR1 and CDR2: SGHRS and YFSETQ. CDR3 size: 14 residues. The chain joins TRBV5-1 to TRBJ2-5; possible D gene TRBD1, 6 bases. The J call is doubtful: the DNA matches TRBJ2-7 better. The clonotype was recovered from a human donor in good health. Sequenced: PBMCs. CDR3 in DNA: TGCGCCAGCAGAAGGGGGACGGGAACCTACGAGCAGTACTTC. Residues: CASRRGTGTYEQYF.